This T cell receptor beta chain was recorded in a study of blood T cell repertoires in COVID-19. This CDR3 region has 14 residues. The V end lost 4 bases, the J end lost 0 bases, and 10 bases lay between the germline ends. From germline, CDR1 is KGHSH and CDR2 LQKENI. Using immunoSEQ multiplex PCR, the repertoire was profiled, and TCRdb retains in-frame clones only, with some absent. The sample has some 42,000 clones; around four fifths are singletons. The receptor was derived from a man in his forties or fifties with active COVID-19. Sequenced: peripheral blood. The rearrangement uses TRBV18 and TRBJ2-7, with a tentative D call TRBD2 (5 bases). The CDR3 sequence: CASSQGLVSYEQYF. CDR3 DNA sequence: TGTGCCAGCTCACAAGGACTTGTCTCCTACGAGCAGTACTTC.